This entry describes one TCR beta chain. As yet, its antigen is unknown. The sample belongs to a study of identical twins. TCRdb used MiXCR to reprocess the 5' RACE reads, holding one entry per CDR3 protein. This sample has about 470,000 distinct CDR3 sequences, with roughly 24% found just once. The study's findings and limits: Fewer insertions marked abundant cord blood beta clonotypes; young adult naive trended weakly, memory not at all.

V gave up 5 bases and J gave up 1 base, with 18 bases separating them. The CDR3 sequence is 17 residues long. CDR1 and CDR2 (germline): SGHRS, YFSETQ. The sample was also reused in another study, on T cells expressing NK-cell markers. That study reports: NKG2C+ dominant clonotypes from 5 to 7 donors made up about 1.0-7.5% of CD8+ T cells.

This TCR came from a woman in her late teens or twenties in good health. Sequencing used CD4+ T cells sorted from blood. The genes are TRBV5-1 and TRBJ1-4; D unclear. CDR3: CASSLLPVQRTNEKLFF. CDR3 in DNA: TGCGCCAGCAGTCTCCTTCCCGTACAGCGAACTAATGAAAAACTGTTTTTT.